One and the same sample provided the 9 T cell receptor beta chains below, sequenced in a study of blood T cells in healthy people across ages. Primed by a sample-barcoded 5' primer and a J-beta primer mix, a second PCR proceeded for roughly 6 to 12 cycles. TCRdb recomputed calls from the 5' RACE reads with MiXCR, one row per CDR3 protein. The top ten hold around 4% of the sample, which has some 1,500,000 distinct CDR3 sequences, 35% to 45% seen once. The source material was blood. The source of these receptors is a woman younger than 35 in good health.

On this clonotype itself: A much larger clone differs from this one at a single base, so this may be a read error. The chain employs TRBV29-1 and TRBJ1-2; 7 positions agree with TRBD1. The CDR3 extends over 13 amino acids. Germline assignment: CDR1 SQVTM and CDR2 ANQGSEA. DNA for the CDR3: TGCAACGTGATACAGGGGTCCGAGCGAGGCTACACCTTC. Translated: CNVIQGSERGYTF.

This clonotype was detected once. The V and J genes are TRBV7-9 and TRBJ2-4; 8 bases are a match to TRBD2. Gene TRBJ2-5 matches the end of the DNA better, so the J call may be wrong. The CDR3 has 15 residues. Germline CDR1 SEHNR, CDR2 FQNEAQ (reference sequence). CDR3 DNA sequence: TGTGCCAGCAGCTTAAGTAGCGGGGTTACGAAGACCCAGTACTTC. Its translation: CASSLSSGVTKTQYF.

This chain links TRBV20-1 with TRBJ1-2; D possibly corresponds to TRBD1 (5 bases). Trimming left V 3 bases short and J 6 bases short, with 17 bases between. The CDR3 runs to 14 residues. In germline, CDR1 is DFQATT, CDR2 SNEGSKA (reference sequence). The CDR3 nucleotides are TGCAGTGCTAGGGCAGGGCCCGGATCAAATGGCTACACCTTC. It is translated as CSARAGPGSNGYTF.

This clonotype was recorded at least ten times. This chain connects TRBV7-9 to TRBJ2-7; D ambiguous. Germline values: CDR1 SEHNR, CDR2 FQNEAQ (reference sequence). V lost 1 base, J lost 3 bases, and 4 bases lay in between. The CDR3 is 12 residues long. CDR3 sequence (DNA): TGTGCCAGCAGCTTAGGGAGCTACGAGCAGTACTTC. Translating it yields CASSLGSYEQYF.

This clonotype was counted only a few times. The rearrangement links TRBV3-1 to TRBJ1-1; no reliable D call. Germline assignment: CDR1 LGHDT and CDR2 YNNKEL (reference sequence). CDR3 size: 13 residues. V gave up 5 bases and J gave up 3 bases, with 10 bases separating them. CDR3 residues: CASSSSGDTEAFF. In DNA form, the CDR3 reads TGTGCCAGCAGCTCCTCCGGGGACACTGAAGCTTTCTTT.

This clonotype was observed a few times. The V and J genes are TRBV9 and TRBJ2-7; 9 positions match TRBD2. Per the germline V gene, CDR1 is SGDLS and CDR2 is YYNGEE. The CDR3 has 17 amino acids. Trimming cost V 3 bases and J 4 bases; bases outside gene matches: 14. CDR3 DNA sequence: TGTGCCAGCAGCGATCCAGCGGGAGGCCCGGGACCATACGAGCAGTACTTC. Translation gives CASSDPAGGPGPYEQYF.

The chain combines TRBV6-1 with TRBJ2-1; 9 nucleotides agree with TRBD2. Germline V CDR1 and CDR2: MNHNS, SASEGT. Losses at the gene ends were 6 bases for V and 0 bases for J; bases not matched to a gene: 12. CDR3 length: 18 residues. The CDR3 coding sequence is TGTGCCAGCAGATTCTGGTCTAGCGGGGCCAGCTCCTACAATGAGCAGTTCTTC. This codes for CASRFWSSGASSYNEQFF.

The chain is built from TRBV6-6 and TRBJ2-7; D might be TRBD1 (6 bases). The CDR3 length is 14 residues. V gave up 5 bases and J gave up 0 bases, with 11 bases separating them. Germline CDR1 and CDR2: MNHNY and SVGAGI (reference sequence). CDR3 DNA: TGTGCCAGCAGTAATCGGGACAACTCCTACGAGCAGTACTTC. This translates into CASSNRDNSYEQYF.

The chain carries TRBV9 and TRBJ2-1, with 8 bases fitting TRBD2. With the DNA end fitting TRBJ2-7 better, the J assignment may be wrong. Germline V gives CDR1 SGDLS, CDR2 YYNGEE. This CDR3 spans 16 amino acids. Written as DNA, the CDR3 is TGTGCCAGCAGCGTAGGTCTTAGCGGGGACTACAATGAGCAGTACTTC. Protein sequence: CASSVGLSGDYNEQYF.